This T cell receptor (beta chain) came from a study of cytomegalovirus exposure and HLA in healthy donors. The study ran its PCR with 60 Vbeta and 13 Jbeta primers. The method was immunoSEQ multiplex PCR; TCRdb's version includes in-frame clones alone and lacks a portion of them. Its clone listing holds 45,000 to 60,000 clones. CDR3 size: 13 residues. Germline V gives CDR1 SGHNT, CDR2 YYREEE (reference sequence). Trimming took off 0 bases at V and 7 bases at J, with 5 bases between the two ends. This sequence joins TRBV5-4 and TRBJ1-6, with no clear D. This sequence originates from a male donor in good health and CMV-seronegative. The sequencing input was PBMCs. Here the CDR3 reads CASSLVGNSPLHF. CDR3 DNA sequence: TGTGCCAGCAGCTTGGTCGGGAATTCACCCCTCCACTTT.